The rows below give T cell receptor beta chains drawn from one sample of a study of T cells after posttransplantation cyclophosphamide. Some clones are missing from TCRdb's copy, which holds only in-frame ones; the method was immunoSEQ multiplex PCR. The data contain about 21,000 clones, 65% to 90% of them singletons. The source was PBMCs, collected around 53 weeks after allogeneic stem cell transplant with calcineurin inhibitor and methotrexate. The receptors were sampled from a female patient in her thirties or forties who received an allogeneic stem cell transplant from an unrelated donor, was CMV-positive, and had acute and chronic GVHD. The T cells may partly be graft donor cells. Both conserved end residues are part of each CDR3. Each record gives: D gene, clone size, V gene, CDR3 length, J gene, CDR3 DNA, CDR3 protein. The D gene is left open where the match is weak. Size is stated for part of the rows, as once, few or many counts, or as a class when the clone is expanded.

.	.	TRBV5-5	14	TRBJ2-1	TGTGCCAGCAGCTCCGAGGCCCTAGTCGTTGAGCAGTTCTTC	CASSSEALVVEQFF
TRBD1	.	TRBV9	15	TRBJ2-7	TGTGCCAGCAGCGCCGCCGGGACAGGGGTACACGAGCAGTACTTC	CASSAAGTGVHEQYF
.	once	TRBV7-2	13	TRBJ2-5	TGTGCCAGCAGCTTATTGGGGCGAGAGACCCAGTACTTC	CASSLLGRETQYF
.	.	TRBV5-1	14	TRBJ2-2	TGCGCCAGCAGCGACTACGGTTTCACCGGGGAGCTGTTTTTT	CASSDYGFTGELFF
.	few	TRBV10-1	13	TRBJ1-2	TGCGCCAGCAGTGGGGCAGGGGATTATGGCTACACCTTC	CASSGAGDYGYTF
.	.	TRBV15	15	TRBJ2-6	TGTGCCACCAGCAGAGAGTACTCTGGGGCCAACGTCCTGACTTTC	CATSREYSGANVLTF
TRBD2	.	TRBV6-5	14	TRBJ2-2	TGTGCCAGCAGTTACAAGCGGGGGTCCGGGGAGCTGTTTTTT	CASSYKRGSGELFF
.	.	TRBV10-1	14	TRBJ2-3	TGCGCCAGCAGTGGGTCCGGGGAGACAGATACGCAGTATTTT	CASSGSGETDTQYF
TRBD1	.	TRBV27	14	TRBJ1-1	TGTGCCAGCACCAGGACAGGAGCCAACACTGAAGCTTTCTTT	CASTRTGANTEAFF
TRBD1	.	TRBV10-2	14	TRBJ1-6	TGCGCCAGCACTGGGACAGGGTATTTGTCACCCCTCCACTTT	CASTGTGYLSPLHF
.	few	TRBV19	14	TRBJ2-2	TGTGCCAGTCGACCCCTCCCGGTGGGGCGGGAGCTGTTTTTT	CASRPLPVGRELFF
TRBD1	.	TRBV18	14	TRBJ1-1	TGTGCCAGCTCACCTCGACAGGGAGACACTGAAGCTTTCTTT	CASSPRQGDTEAFF
.	once	TRBV7-9	14	TRBJ2-3	TGTGCCAGCAGCTCAGGCAGGAGCACAGATACGCAGTATTTT	CASSSGRSTDTQYF
.	.	TRBV9	12	TRBJ2-7	TGTGCCAGCAGCGTTGACAACTACGAGCAGTACTTC	CASSVDNYEQYF
TRBD1	once	TRBV5-1	11	TRBJ1-1	TGCGCCAGCAGCGGACAGGGTGACGCTTTCTTT	CASSGQGDAFF
.	.	TRBV6-5	14	TRBJ2-1	TGTGCCAGCATTCCGCTCCTAGGCTCGGATGAGCAGTTCTTC	CASIPLLGSDEQFF
.	.	TRBV30	10	TRBJ2-5	TGTGCCTGGAGCGGGGGGACCCAGTACTTC	CAWSGGTQYF
.	few	TRBV23-1	13	TRBJ1-5	TGCGCCAGATGGGGAGTACACAATCAGCCCCAGCATTTT	CARWGVHNQPQHF